This record covers a single T cell receptor (beta chain). The antigen is undetermined. The sample's treatment: oral pan-JAK inhibitor, 5-10 mg twice daily. Trimming left V 4 bases short and J 3 bases short, with 8 bases between. The CDR3 consists of 12 residues. Germline V gene lookup returns CDR1 SQVTM and CDR2 ANQGSEA. As the sequencing template, cDNA was produced by extracting RNA and reverse transcribing it. Some clones are missing from TCRdb's copy, which holds only in-frame ones; the method was immunoSEQ multiplex PCR. The sample has around 300,000 clones, roughly 60% seen once. The record originates from a study of CD8+ T cells in alopecia areata. Study-wide context: Treated patients swallowed 5 to 10 mg of oral tofacitinib twice daily. General study findings and limits: Amid tofacitinib therapy, many expanded lesional clones stayed present in scalp and blood. Just one nonresponder means the tie between baseline CD8+ expansion and response stays uncertain.

This receptor was taken from a human donor with alopecia areata. Sequenced material: CD4+ T cells sorted from blood, taken around week 54, from a patient treated with tofacitinib. The rearrangement links TRBV29-1 to TRBJ2-3; D may be TRBD1 (6 bases). This CDR3 is CSVGTATDTQYF. CDR3 nucleotide sequence: TGCAGCGTTGGGACAGCGACAGATACGCAGTATTTT.